This T cell receptor (beta chain) was identified in a study of vaccination effects on CD4 cells after COVID-19. Points from the study as a whole: Within healthy vaccinees, only 1 of 255 vaccine-induced clones displayed cross-reactivity with common cold coronaviruses.

TCRdb's copy holds only in-frame clones and misses some; the assay was immunoSEQ multiplex PCR. The table has roughly 63,000 clones, 80% seen once. There are 14 residues in the CDR3. Germline CDR1 SGHAT, CDR2 FQNNGV. The germline V and J ends were trimmed by 1 base and 6 bases, with 13 bases remaining between them. Expansion with viral peptide pools was applied to antigen-specific CD4+ T cells by the ViraFEST assay prior to sequencing. The authors isolated CD4+ T cells after more than eight days of culture. The vaccine recipients had no prior SARS-CoV-2 infection, with negative nucleocapsid antibodies. PBMC were cultured at a few million per well with 8 to 10 IU/ml IL-2 and around 9.2 ug/ml peptides. Of note for this clone: The target antigen is unknown.

The V and J genes are TRBV11-2 and TRBJ2-7; D may be TRBD1 or TRBD2 (6 bases each). The receptor's source is a human donor who received a COVID-19 vaccine. The sample consisted of CD4+ T cells from PBMCs cultured with SARS-CoV-2 spike peptides, taken before COVID-19 vaccination. CDR3 sequence reads: CASSLGRGVLEQYV. CDR3 coding DNA: TGTGCCAGCAGCTTAGGTAGGGGGGTCCTCGAGCAGTACGTC.